This entry lists 24 T cell receptor beta chains sequenced from one sample in a study of blood T cell repertoires in COVID-19. The data were produced by immunoSEQ multiplex PCR, yet TCRdb's version contains in-frame clones alone and is incomplete. The sample lists approximately 190,000 clones, more than 80% occurring once. Sequencing was carried out using peripheral blood. The receptors come from a man aged 50 to 60 with acute or convalescent COVID-19.

The chain couples TRBV29-1 to TRBJ2-3; D might be TRBD1 (5 bases). CDR3 size: 14 residues. Trimming took off 3 bases at V and 0 bases at J, with 10 bases between the two ends. From germline, CDR1 is SQVTM and CDR2 ANQGSEA. CDR3 region: CSVEGHPSTDTQYF. DNA of the CDR3: TGCAGCGTTGAGGGGCATCCTAGCACAGATACGCAGTATTTT.

The rearrangement uses TRBV6-1 and TRBJ2-3; TRBD2 matches 8 bases. After removal of 1 base from V and 2 bases from J, the junction contained 8 bases not matched to a gene. CDR1 and CDR2 from the germline V gene are MNHNS and SASEGT. This CDR3 has 17 residues. The CDR3 reads CASSEEGRTSFTDTQYF. In DNA form, the CDR3 reads TGTGCCAGCAGTGAAGAAGGGAGGACTAGCTTCACAGATACGCAGTATTTT.

This chain uses TRBV6-5 with TRBJ1-2; D remains unclear. Germline CDR1 is MNHEY and CDR2 is SVGAGI. V lost 6 bases to trimming and J lost 3 bases, with 11 bases between them. The CDR3 contains 13 residues. The CDR3 loop reads CASSREIYYGYTF. The CDR3 region has the DNA TGTGCCAGCAGCCGTGAGATCTACTATGGCTACACCTTC.

The chain employs TRBV10-1 and TRBJ2-7, with TRBD2 as a possible D gene (7 bases). CDR1 is WNHNN, CDR2 SYGVQD, per germline (reference sequence). V lost 5 bases to trimming and J lost 3 bases, with 14 bases between them. The CDR3 sequence is 14 residues long. The CDR3 nucleotides are TGCGCCAGCAGTTCCAGGGGAGGGAACTACGAGCAGTACTTC. This sequence encodes CASSSRGGNYEQYF.

A note on this clone: Other DNA sequences in this specimen translate into the identical CDR3. The gene calls are TRBV4-3 and TRBJ2-5; D is possibly TRBD1 (5 bases). Trimming left V 3 bases short and J 0 bases short, with 8 bases between. Germline V CDR1 and CDR2: LGHNA, YSLEER. This CDR3 comprises 14 residues. In DNA form, the CDR3 reads TGCGCCAGCAGCCAGACGGACAACCAAGAGACCCAGTACTTC. It yields the protein CASSQTDNQETQYF.

The CDR3 loop is CAWRAERDTAGTEAFF. The DNA of the CDR3 is TGTGCCTGGAGGGCAGAAAGGGACACCGCGGGCACTGAAGCTTTCTTT. The J gene is TRBJ1-1, the V gene TRBV30; a possible D gene is TRBD1 (6 bases). V dropped 3 bases and J dropped 4 bases, with 21 bases sitting between them. CDR3 length: 16 residues. Germline assignment: CDR1 GTSNPN and CDR2 SVGIG (reference sequence).

The V and J genes are TRBV24-1 and TRBJ1-5, with D possibly being TRBD1 (6 bases). Looked up from germline, CDR1 is KGHDR and CDR2 is SFDVKD. CDR3 length: 15 residues. V gave up 3 bases and J gave up 7 bases, with 15 bases separating them. The CDR3 region is CATSDPRGQGQPQHF. CDR3 DNA: TGTGCCACCAGTGATCCGAGGGGCCAGGGGCAGCCCCAGCATTTT.

The chain uses TRBV18 and TRBJ2-5; the D gene is possibly TRBD2 (6 bases). Deletions cut 2 bases from V and 5 bases from J, with 12 bases between. Germline V CDR1 and CDR2: KGHSH, LQKENI. CDR3 length: 14 residues. CDR3 sequence reads: CASSPESGSETQYF. In DNA form, the CDR3 reads TGTGCCAGCTCACCAGAGTCCGGGAGTGAGACCCAGTACTTC.

The chain employs TRBV27 and TRBJ2-2, with 9 bases lining up with TRBD1. In germline, CDR1 is MNHEY, CDR2 SMNVEV (reference sequence). The length of the CDR3 is 15 residues. The V segment lost 5 bases and the J segment 6 bases; nucleotides outside the gene matches: 7. The CDR3: CASSPGTGRAGELFF. The CDR3 DNA follows: TGTGCCAGCAGTCCCGGGACAGGGAGGGCCGGGGAGCTGTTTTTT.

The chain is built from TRBV28 and TRBJ1-2; 8 bases are shared with TRBD1. The V gene's germline CDR1 is MDHEN and CDR2 SYDVKM. CDR3 length equals 14 residues. V shed 4 bases, J shed 4 bases, and the junction held 5 bases outside the gene matches. The CDR3 DNA sequence: TGTGCCAGCAGTTCTGGACAGGGAACCTATGGCTACACCTTC. This gives the protein CASSSGQGTYGYTF.

The rearrangement uses TRBV5-4 and TRBJ2-7; TRBD1 might be the D (5 bases). Germline CDR1 reads SGHNT; CDR2 reads YYREEE (reference sequence). CDR3 length equals 13 residues. Trimming removed 4 bases from V and 7 bases from J, with 15 bases in between. The CDR3 spells CASSAVQGGEQYV. Written as DNA, the CDR3 is TGTGCCAGCAGCGCCGTCCAGGGTGGAGAGCAGTACGTC.

The gene calls are TRBV6-6 and TRBJ2-7; D remains ambiguous. This CDR3 region has 13 residues. Germline CDR1 MNHNY, CDR2 SVGAGI (reference sequence). The V end lost 6 bases, the J end lost 1 base, and 10 bases lay between the germline ends. The CDR3 nucleotides are TGTGCCAGCAGGCCAGAACTATCCTACGAGCAGTACTTC. Its protein product is CASRPELSYEQYF.

The chain employs TRBV7-9 and TRBJ2-3, with D perhaps matching TRBD2 (5 bases). The CDR3 is made up of 13 amino acids. The V end was cut by 2 bases, the J end by 4 bases, with 7 bases between. CDR1 is SEHNR, CDR2 FQNEAQ, per germline (reference sequence). The CDR3 reads CASSLLRADTQYF. In DNA, the CDR3 is TGTGCCAGCAGCTTATTGAGGGCAGATACGCAGTATTTT.

V and J are TRBV5-1 and TRBJ2-1, with 7 bases that match TRBD1. This CDR3 region has 15 residues. Germline V gene lookup returns CDR1 SGHRS and CDR2 YFSETQ. The J segment lost 4 bases and the V segment lost 2 bases, leaving 6 bases of the junction unmatched. The CDR3 loop is CASSLTRGLYNEQFF. CDR3 sequence (DNA): TGCGCCAGCAGCTTAACCAGGGGGTTGTACAATGAGCAGTTCTTC.

V gene TRBV11-2 combines with J gene TRBJ2-3; 10 positions agree with TRBD2. V was clipped by 4 bases and J by 1 base; unmatched bases: 2. Germline lookup yields CDR1 SGHAT and CDR2 FQNNGV. The CDR3 is made up of 15 amino acids. The CDR3 nucleotides are TGTGCCAGCAGCTCCGGGACTAGCGGCACAGATACGCAGTATTTT. Translated, it gives CASSSGTSGTDTQYF.

The rearrangement links TRBV9 to TRBJ2-5; the match to TRBD2 covers 14 bases. From germline, CDR1 is SGDLS and CDR2 YYNGEE. The CDR3 totals 17 residues. With V trimmed by 3 bases and J by 2 bases, 6 bases remained unmatched. The CDR3 region is CASSDLGLAGEQETQYF. The CDR3 DNA reads as TGTGCCAGCAGCGACCTGGGACTAGCGGGGGAGCAAGAGACCCAGTACTTC.

The chain couples TRBV6-1 to TRBJ2-3; 9 nucleotides agree with TRBD2. The CDR3 loop spans 16 amino acids. The J segment lost 4 bases and the V segment lost 2 bases, leaving 7 bases of the junction unmatched. The germline CDR1 and CDR2 sequences are MNHNS and SASEGT. In DNA form, the CDR3 reads TGTGCCAGCAGTGAAAGGTTCGGGACTAGCCCAGATACGCAGTATTTT. Its protein is CASSERFGTSPDTQYF.

The chain couples TRBV28 to TRBJ2-3, with 10 bases aligning to TRBD2. Germline CDR1 is MDHEN and CDR2 is SYDVKM. V gave up 0 bases and J gave up 6 bases; unmatched junction bases: 9. This CDR3 has 17 residues. The CDR3 protein is CASSLWFSGRLVDTQYF. In nucleotides, the CDR3 is TGTGCCAGCAGTTTATGGTTTAGCGGGAGGTTGGTGGATACGCAGTATTTT.

The chain links TRBV19 to TRBJ1-5, with TRBD1 as a possible D gene (5 bases). The V gene lost 5 bases and the J gene lost 7 bases, with 15 bases spanning the gap. This CDR3 contains 14 residues. Germline V lookup: CDR1 LNHDA, CDR2 SQIVND (reference sequence). CDR3 coding DNA: TGTGCCAGTAGTTACGGGGGTGGCGGGCAGCCCCAGCATTTT. It specifies CASSYGGGGQPQHF.

J is TRBJ2-1 and V is TRBV28, with TRBD1 matching over 10 bases. Trimming at V came to 8 bases and at J to 7 bases, leaving 8 bases not matched to a gene. The V gene's germline CDR1 is MDHEN and CDR2 SYDVKM. This CDR3 has 14 amino acids. As DNA, the CDR3 is TGTGCCAGCGGTACCGGGACAGGGGTTAATGAGCAGTTCTTC. Translation gives CASGTGTGVNEQFF.

This chain joins TRBV6-5 and TRBJ1-2; D is possibly TRBD1 (6 bases). CDR1 and CDR2 (germline): MNHEY, SVGAGI. CDR3 length equals 13 residues. Trimming stripped 6 bases from V and 5 bases from J, with 13 bases between. CDR3 nucleotide sequence: TGTGCCAGCAGGACTGCAGGGGCGTATGGCTACACCTTC. As protein: CASRTAGAYGYTF.

The rearrangement uses TRBV7-3 and TRBJ2-1; weak D call: TRBD2 (6 bases). There are 16 residues in the CDR3. Germline V gene lookup returns CDR1 SGHTA and CDR2 FQGTGA. V was pared by 1 base and J by 4 bases, with 14 bases between. CDR3 in amino acids: CASSLMGGGQYNEQFF. CDR3 in DNA: TGTGCCAGCAGCTTAATGGGGGGAGGCCAATACAATGAGCAGTTCTTC. Full variable domain (remainder filled in from reference TRBV7-3 and TRBJ2-1): GAGVSQTPSNKVTEKGKYVELRCDPISGHTALYWYRQSLGQGPEFLIYFQGTGAADDSGLPNDRFFAVRPEGSVSTLKIQRTERGDSAVYLCASSLMGGGQYNEQFFGPGTRLTVL.

The rearrangement joins TRBV29-1 to TRBJ1-6; tentatively, D is TRBD1 (5 bases). The germline V gene encodes CDR1 SQVTM and CDR2 ANQGSEA. The CDR3 is 14 amino acids. Trimming left V 7 bases short and J 6 bases short, with 16 bases between. CDR3 DNA sequence: TGCAGCGCTGGACAAAGCAGCTTTAATTCACCCCTCCACTTT. The encoded protein is CSAGQSSFNSPLHF.

J is TRBJ2-7 and V is TRBV18, with 7 bases that match TRBD2. Per germline, CDR1 KGHSH and CDR2 LQKENI. V shed 3 bases, J shed 3 bases, and the junction held 8 bases outside the gene matches. This CDR3 is built from 15 residues. The CDR3 loop is CASSPGASGYYEQYF. As DNA, the CDR3 is TGTGCCAGCTCACCCGGGGCTAGCGGATACTACGAGCAGTACTTC.